Detailed here is one T cell receptor (beta chain). This sample is drawn from a study of blood T cell repertoires in COVID-19. Germline values: CDR1 MDHEN, CDR2 SYDVKM. V was pared by 1 base and J by 11 bases, with 13 bases of the junction left unmatched. The CDR3 spans 16 residues. Using immunoSEQ multiplex PCR, the repertoire was profiled, and TCRdb retains in-frame clones only, with some absent. The sample consists of around 93,000 clones, more than 75% of them appearing once. The sequence was collected from a human donor in a cohort sampled during active COVID-19. Sequencing was carried out using peripheral blood. The chain carries TRBV28 and TRBJ1-5; 8 positions agree with TRBD1. CDR3 DNA sequence: TGTGCCAGCAGTTTATTTGCTGGACAGGGTAAGGTCTCCCAGCATTTT. Translating gives CASSLFAGQGKVSQHF.